This TCR beta chain came from a study of T-cell reconstitution after alpha-beta-depleted transplantation in children. This clonotype was seen only a few times. The V gene lost 7 bases and the J gene lost 4 bases, with 12 bases spanning the gap. Per the germline V gene, CDR1 is SQVTM and CDR2 is ANQGSEA. The CDR3 spans 12 residues. Unique molecular identifiers were incorporated during preparation of the TCRbeta library. Each CDR3 protein is one row after TCRdb ran MiXCR on the PCR reads. The sample contains about 610,000 distinct CDR3 sequences, under 12% of which appear only once. Here the sequenced sample was PBMCs from the stem cell graft donor, taken from the stem cell graft. The origin of this receptor is a human donor who donated a stem cell graft to a child with acute myeloid leukemia. V is TRBV29-1 and J is TRBJ2-3; possibly TRBD2 for D (5 bases). CDR3 sequence (DNA): TGCAGCGGGCGGGCGGCGGCAGATACGCAGTATTTT. Its translation is CSGRAAADTQYF.